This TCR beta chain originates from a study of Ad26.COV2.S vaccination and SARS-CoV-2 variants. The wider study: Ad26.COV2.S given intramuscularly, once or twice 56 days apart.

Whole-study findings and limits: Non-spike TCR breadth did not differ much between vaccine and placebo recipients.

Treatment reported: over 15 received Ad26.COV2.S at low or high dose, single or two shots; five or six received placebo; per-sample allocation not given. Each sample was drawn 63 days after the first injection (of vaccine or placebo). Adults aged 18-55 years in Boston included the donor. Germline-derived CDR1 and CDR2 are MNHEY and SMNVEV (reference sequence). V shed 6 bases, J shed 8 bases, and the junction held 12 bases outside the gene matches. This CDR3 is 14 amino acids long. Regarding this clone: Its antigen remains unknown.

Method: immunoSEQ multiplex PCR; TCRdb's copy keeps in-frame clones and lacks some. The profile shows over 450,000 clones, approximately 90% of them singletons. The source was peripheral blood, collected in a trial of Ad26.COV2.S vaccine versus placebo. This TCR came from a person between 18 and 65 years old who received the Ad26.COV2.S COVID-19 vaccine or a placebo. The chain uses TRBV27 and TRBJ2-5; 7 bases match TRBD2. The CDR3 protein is CASSLVGPGGTQYF. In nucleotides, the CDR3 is TGTGCCAGCAGCCTCGTGGGACCGGGGGGTACCCAGTACTTC.